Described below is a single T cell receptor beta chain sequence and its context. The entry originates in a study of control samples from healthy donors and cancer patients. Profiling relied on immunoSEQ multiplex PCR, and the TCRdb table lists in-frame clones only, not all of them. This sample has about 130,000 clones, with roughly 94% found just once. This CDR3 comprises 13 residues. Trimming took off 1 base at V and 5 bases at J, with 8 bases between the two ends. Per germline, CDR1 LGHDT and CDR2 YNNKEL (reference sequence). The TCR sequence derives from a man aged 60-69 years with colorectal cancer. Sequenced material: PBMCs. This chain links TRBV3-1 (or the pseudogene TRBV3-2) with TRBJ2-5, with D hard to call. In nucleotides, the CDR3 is TGTGCCAGCAGCCAAGTAACGACCGAGACCCAGTACTTC. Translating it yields CASSQVTTETQYF.